The 4 T cell receptor beta chains presented below share a single source sample, sequenced in a study of control samples from healthy donors and cancer patients. The data were produced by immunoSEQ multiplex PCR, yet TCRdb's version contains in-frame clones alone and is incomplete. The sample yields 250,000 to 300,000 clones, roughly 80% seen once. The specimen sequenced was PBMCs. Source of these receptors: a woman aged 60-70 years with lung cancer.

This chain uses TRBV3-1 (or the pseudogene TRBV3-2) with TRBJ2-1; D might be TRBD1 or TRBD2, each matching 5 bases. Germline CDR1 and CDR2: LGHDT and YNNKEL (reference sequence). CDR3 length: 15 residues. Trimming took 1 base from V and 10 from J, leaving 17 bases between them. CDR3 region: CASSQVAHNEGEQFF. The CDR3 DNA reads TGTGCCAGCAGCCAAGTGGCCCATAATGAGGGGGAGCAGTTCTTC.

This clone was recorded once. This chain uses TRBV4-1 with TRBJ2-2; maybe TRBD1 (5 bases). Trimming cost V 3 bases and J 8 bases, with 13 bases left between them. This CDR3 region has 14 residues. Germline loops: CDR1 MGHRA, CDR2 YSYEKL. This CDR3 is CASSHNSGSGELFF. For the CDR3, the DNA is TGCGCCAGCAGCCACAACTCAGGGTCAGGGGAGCTGTTTTTT.

The chain recombines TRBV11-2 with TRBJ1-2; D is unclear. The V end lost 0 bases, the J end lost 8 bases, and 13 bases lay between the germline ends. This CDR3 region has 14 residues. CDR1 and CDR2 from the germline V gene are SGHAT and FQNNGV. The CDR3 sequence is CASSLDFQAYGYTF. CDR3 sequence (DNA): TGTGCCAGCAGCTTAGATTTCCAGGCCTACGGCTACACCTTC.

This clone was seen once. The chain joins TRBV27 to TRBJ1-6, with a weak D call TRBD1 (6 bases). The CDR3 loop spans 14 amino acids. Germline CDR1 reads MNHEY; CDR2 reads SMNVEV (reference sequence). With 5 bases removed from V and 5 bases from J, the gap between germline ends came to 10 bases. Here the CDR3 DNA reads TGTGCCAGCAGTAAGGGGGTGAATAATTCACCCCTCCACTTT. Its protein product is CASSKGVNNSPLHF.